This T cell receptor (beta chain) was retrieved from a study of T cells in Graves' hyperthyroidism and ophthalmopathy (dated by TCRdb to 2018 to 2020). Looking at the study overall: To identify distinguishing TCR V-J signatures, a discovery cohort of roughly 100 patients was used, comprising 40 to 45 with Graves' ophthalmopathy and some 60 with stable Graves' hyperthyroidism. Whether ophthalmopathy could be predicted prospectively was tested in an independent validation cohort made up of approximately 19 hyperthyroidism patients plus 17 patients who later progressed to ophthalmopathy. The 90 to 100 discovery patients were randomly divided into training and test sets at a 7:3 ratio. Thyroid tissue and blood T-cell repertoires from roughly six Graves' hyperthyroidism patients were also compared in the study. After blood sampling, hyperthyroidism patients were treated with methimazole at a starting dose of 30 mg daily, and ophthalmopathy patients were treated with high-dose intravenous methylprednisolone. According to the paper, TCR Vbeta CDR3 sequencing was carried out on some 130 peripheral blood samples, which came from under 50 ophthalmopathy, approximately 72 hyperthyroidism and approximately 17 progressor patients.

Overall study outcomes, separate from this receptor: No statistical method was used to fix the sample size in advance, and group allocation was not hidden from the investigators. In validation, progression to ophthalmopathy was predicted by the model with 70.59% sensitivity and 72.22% specificity, a median of about 6.4 months before onset. A model built on a 13 V-J signature distinguished ophthalmopathy from stable hyperthyroidism, reaching around 88% sensitivity and approximately 81% specificity in cross-validation and 80%/75% in testing. Blood samples also contained most of the expanded thyroid clonotypes (frequency above 0.001), which suggests that blood repertoires may reflect thyroid immune responses.

TCR beta CDR3 regions were amplified from RNA transcripts. The TCR CDR3 was subjected to a first round of RT-PCR using the HTBI primer set and the Qiagen OneStep RT-PCR kit. Libraries were constructed in a second round of multiplex PCR, after which size selection and purification were carried out. Paired-end sequencing of the libraries was performed with 100 bp reads on an Illumina HiSeq2000. From the authors' description of their analysis: SOAPnuke was used to process the raw data, throwing out any read that contained adapters or uncalled bases, had a mean Phred below 15, or lacked an exact constant-primer or identifier match. COPE v1.2.5 was used to merge the high-quality paired reads, and each unique nucleotide sequence was defined as a clonotype. MiTCR v1.1 was used to align the clonotypes against IMGT TRBV, TRBD and TRBJ reference segments. The analysis was restricted to V-J combinations with a frequency above 0.0001, which together covered roughly 99% of the repertoires. A TCS score was defined as the ratio of F50 (clonal expansion) to E x V (chaos), with BLOSUM62-based TCRdist applied between CDR3 peptides within each V-J. Welch's t-statistics and random forest reduced around 510 V-J features to 13, which were used in a naive Bayes classifier (R e1071). Thyroid-blood repertoire similarity was quantified with the Morisita-Horn index. Using fastp trimming at Q25 and MiXCR clonotype assembly, TCRdb reanalyzed the public sequencing data and kept in-frame beta chains. One record per CDR3 amino acid sequence lists the most common genes and DNA. For this entry, the V and J calls and clone size follow TCRdb and not the study's own pipeline. The sample table shows 550,000 to 700,000 distinct CDR3 sequences, and 40% to 55% are seen once. The top ten clones comprise around 19% of the sample.

Taken from the germline V gene, the CDR1 and CDR2 loops are ENHRY and SYGVKD. Germline trimming: 8 bases from V, 8 bases from J; junction bases outside gene matches: 12. Including the terminal cysteine and phenylalanine, the CDR3 comprises 14 residues. Of the read, only the CDR3 DNA is kept; its 42 bases are in frame from base 1. Exclusion was applied to patients with uncontrolled infections, other autoimmune diseases, pregnancy or lactation. Clinical symptoms, serum thyroxine and TRAb, thyroid ultrasound, and orbital computed tomography formed the basis for the diagnoses. Trizol reagent was used to extract total RNA, and RNA quality was then checked on an Agilent 2100 Bioanalyzer. Turning to this clonotype: No antigen is known for it. Base qualities are not recorded, but no much larger clone differs from it by a single base.

The material sequenced was peripheral blood or thyroid tissue (not recorded which). This clonotype originated in an adult woman with Graves' disease, either hyperthyroidism or ophthalmopathy (not recorded which). The chain couples TRBV10-3 to TRBJ2-5; 9 central nucleotides agree with TRBD2. The nucleotide sequence reads TGTGCCATCCGTAGCGCCAGCGGGGGGAGCACCCAGTACTTC. This gives the protein CAIRSASGGSTQYF.